Listed below are T cell receptor beta chains from one sample, sequenced in a study of shared clonotypes between healthy human individuals. Method: immunoSEQ multiplex PCR; TCRdb's copy keeps in-frame clones and lacks some. The sample shows about 2.5 million clones, under 95% of them seen only once. The sequencing sample was made of naive CD4+ T cells from PBMCs. The receptor source for this set is a man in his late teens or twenties in good health. Some clones in this sample may be carry-over from other donors' samples. Both conserved end residues are part of each CDR3. The order of the fields is V gene, J gene, D gene, clone size, CDR3 protein, CDR3 DNA. The D gene is left open where the match is weak. The size of a clone is reported for some rows only, either as once, few or many, or as a class for expanded clones.

v_call: TRBV10-1; j_call: TRBJ2-2; d_call: TRBD1; clone_size: .; cdr3_aa: CATGQGHTGELFF; cdr3_nt: TGCGCCACCGGACAGGGGCACACCGGGGAGCTGTTTTTT
v_call: TRBV7-9; j_call: TRBJ1-2; d_call: TRBD1; clone_size: .; cdr3_aa: CASSFGQGSGYTF; cdr3_nt: TGTGCCAGCAGTTTCGGACAGGGCAGCGGCTACACCTTC
v_call: TRBV5-4; j_call: TRBJ1-1; d_call: TRBD1; clone_size: .; cdr3_aa: CASSSPGQGNTEAFF; cdr3_nt: TGTGCCAGCAGCTCGCCGGGACAGGGAAACACTGAAGCTTTCTTT
v_call: TRBV2; j_call: TRBJ1-6; d_call: .; clone_size: .; cdr3_aa: CASSVEGNSPLHF; cdr3_nt: TGTGCCAGCAGTGTCGAGGGTAATTCACCCCTCCACTTT
v_call: TRBV5-1; j_call: TRBJ2-1; d_call: .; clone_size: .; cdr3_aa: CASSLGNTEQFF; cdr3_nt: TGCGCCAGCAGCTTAGGAAACACCGAGCAGTTCTTC
v_call: TRBV5-1; j_call: TRBJ2-1; d_call: TRBD1; clone_size: .; cdr3_aa: CASSWGTVLDNEQFF; cdr3_nt: TGCGCCAGCAGCTGGGGGACAGTCTTGGACAATGAGCAGTTCTTC
v_call: TRBV7-9; j_call: TRBJ2-1; d_call: .; clone_size: .; cdr3_aa: CASSPLTDNEQFF; cdr3_nt: TGTGCCAGCAGTCCATTGACCGACAATGAGCAGTTCTTC
v_call: TRBV5-8; j_call: TRBJ2-3; d_call: .; clone_size: .; cdr3_aa: CASNLGRSTDTQYF; cdr3_nt: TGTGCCAGCAACCTGGGGAGGAGCACAGATACGCAGTATTTT
v_call: TRBV4-1; j_call: TRBJ2-3; d_call: .; clone_size: .; cdr3_aa: CASSQGDTRTDTQYF; cdr3_nt: TGCGCCAGCAGCCAAGGGGACACTCGCACAGATACGCAGTATTTT
v_call: TRBV6-1; j_call: TRBJ2-5; d_call: .; clone_size: .; cdr3_aa: CASSGTGQETQYF; cdr3_nt: TGTGCCAGCAGTGGGACGGGACAAGAGACCCAGTACTTC
v_call: TRBV2; j_call: TRBJ2-3; d_call: .; clone_size: .; cdr3_aa: CASSRNTDTQYF; cdr3_nt: TGTGCCAGCTCCCGTAATACAGATACGCAGTATTTT
v_call: TRBV7-9; j_call: TRBJ2-7; d_call: .; clone_size: .; cdr3_aa: CATFNGYEQYF; cdr3_nt: TGTGCCACGTTTAATGGCTACGAGCAGTACTTC
v_call: TRBV28; j_call: TRBJ2-3; d_call: TRBD1; clone_size: .; cdr3_aa: CASRTGGSPATQYF; cdr3_nt: TGTGCCAGCAGGACAGGGGGGTCCCCGGCTACGCAGTATTTT
v_call: TRBV7-2; j_call: TRBJ1-2; d_call: TRBD1; clone_size: .; cdr3_aa: CASSLLQGAHGYTF; cdr3_nt: TGTGCCAGCAGCTTATTGCAGGGGGCGCATGGCTACACCTTC
v_call: TRBV7-8; j_call: TRBJ2-1; d_call: .; clone_size: once; cdr3_aa: CASSLTRPNEQFF; cdr3_nt: TGTGCCAGCAGCTTAACCCGCCCGAATGAGCAGTTCTTC
v_call: TRBV2; j_call: TRBJ1-3; d_call: .; clone_size: .; cdr3_aa: CASSEFPGPGNTIYF; cdr3_nt: TGTGCCAGCAGTGAATTCCCGGGGCCTGGAAACACCATATATTTT
v_call: TRBV7-2; j_call: TRBJ1-2; d_call: .; clone_size: .; cdr3_aa: CASSWDMGADGYTF; cdr3_nt: TGTGCCAGCAGCTGGGACATGGGGGCGGATGGCTACACCTTC
v_call: TRBV28; j_call: TRBJ2-6; d_call: .; clone_size: .; cdr3_aa: CASSPRGLSGANVLTF; cdr3_nt: TGTGCCAGCAGCCCGAGGGGCCTTTCTGGGGCCAACGTCCTGACTTTC
v_call: TRBV30; j_call: TRBJ1-1; d_call: TRBD1; clone_size: .; cdr3_aa: CAWDNRGLRTEAFF; cdr3_nt: TGTGCCTGGGACAACAGGGGATTACGAACTGAAGCTTTCTTT
v_call: TRBV29-1; j_call: TRBJ2-6; d_call: TRBD1; clone_size: once; cdr3_aa: CSVVLAAGQGAAGANVLTF; cdr3_nt: TGCAGCGTTGTGTTAGCGGCTGGACAGGGGGCGGCCGGGGCCAACGTCCTGACTTTC
v_call: TRBV14; j_call: TRBJ2-3; d_call: TRBD2; clone_size: once; cdr3_aa: CASSLRLAGPDTQYF; cdr3_nt: TGTGCCAGCAGCTTACGACTAGCGGGACCAGATACGCAGTATTTT
v_call: TRBV7-9; j_call: TRBJ1-4; d_call: TRBD1; clone_size: .; cdr3_aa: CASTRGGTHEKLFF; cdr3_nt: TGTGCCAGCACCAGGGGGGGGACGCATGAAAAACTGTTTTTT
v_call: TRBV10-3; j_call: TRBJ2-5; d_call: TRBD2; clone_size: .; cdr3_aa: CAIRRDSGREETQYF; cdr3_nt: TGTGCCATCAGGCGGGATAGCGGGAGAGAAGAGACCCAGTACTTC
v_call: TRBV7-9; j_call: TRBJ1-4; d_call: .; clone_size: .; cdr3_aa: CASSLVGVVGEKLFF; cdr3_nt: TGTGCCAGCAGCTTAGTGGGGGTGGTAGGTGAAAAACTGTTTTTT
v_call: TRBV19; j_call: TRBJ1-1; d_call: .; clone_size: .; cdr3_aa: CASSIESFTEAFF; cdr3_nt: TGTGCCAGTAGTATAGAAAGTTTCACTGAAGCTTTCTTT
v_call: TRBV9; j_call: TRBJ2-1; d_call: TRBD1; clone_size: .; cdr3_aa: CASSPTSGTVYNEQFF; cdr3_nt: TGTGCCAGCAGCCCAACCTCCGGGACAGTTTACAATGAGCAGTTCTTC
v_call: TRBV6-5; j_call: TRBJ1-2; d_call: TRBD1; clone_size: .; cdr3_aa: CASSALDRLYGYTF; cdr3_nt: TGTGCCAGCAGTGCCCTGGACAGGCTGTATGGCTACACCTTC
v_call: TRBV11-2; j_call: TRBJ2-7; d_call: .; clone_size: .; cdr3_aa: CASNYGSSYEQYF; cdr3_nt: TGTGCCAGCAACTACGGGAGCTCCTACGAGCAGTACTTC
v_call: TRBV19; j_call: TRBJ1-5; d_call: .; clone_size: .; cdr3_aa: CATRSGPAYNQPQHF; cdr3_nt: TGTGCCACTCGATCGGGGCCAGCCTACAATCAGCCCCAGCATTTT
v_call: TRBV5-6; j_call: TRBJ2-5; d_call: .; clone_size: .; cdr3_aa: CASSTRHSFIETQYF; cdr3_nt: TGTGCCAGCAGCACCCGGCACAGCTTCATAGAGACCCAGTACTTC
v_call: TRBV5-1; j_call: TRBJ2-7; d_call: .; clone_size: .; cdr3_aa: CASSLAHTPDAEQYF; cdr3_nt: TGCGCCAGCAGCTTGGCGCACACACCGGATGCCGAGCAGTACTTC
v_call: TRBV9; j_call: TRBJ2-2; d_call: TRBD2; clone_size: .; cdr3_aa: CASSVSNSGRFGELFF; cdr3_nt: TGTGCCAGCAGCGTATCGAATAGCGGGAGGTTTGGGGAGCTGTTTTTT
v_call: TRBV4-2; j_call: TRBJ2-1; d_call: .; clone_size: .; cdr3_aa: CASSPVSGGGQGQFF; cdr3_nt: TGTGCCAGCAGCCCGGTATCGGGCGGGGGCCAGGGGCAGTTCTTC
v_call: TRBV7-6; j_call: TRBJ2-1; d_call: TRBD1; clone_size: .; cdr3_aa: CASSLVYDRGSNEQFF; cdr3_nt: TGTGCCAGCAGCTTAGTGTATGACAGGGGCTCGAATGAGCAGTTCTTC
v_call: TRBV20-1; j_call: TRBJ2-1; d_call: .; clone_size: .; cdr3_aa: CSATLREQFF; cdr3_nt: TGCAGTGCTACTCTCAGGGAGCAGTTCTTC
v_call: TRBV4-1; j_call: TRBJ2-3; d_call: TRBD2; clone_size: .; cdr3_aa: CASSPPLAGTDTQYF; cdr3_nt: TGCGCCAGCAGCCCCCCACTAGCGGGCACAGATACGCAGTATTTT
v_call: TRBV7-9; j_call: TRBJ1-3; d_call: .; clone_size: .; cdr3_aa: CASSGGRVYSGNTIYF; cdr3_nt: TGTGCCAGCAGCGGGGGGCGGGTCTACTCTGGAAACACCATATATTTT
v_call: TRBV29-1; j_call: TRBJ1-4; d_call: TRBD1; clone_size: .; cdr3_aa: CSGGTGSEEKLFF; cdr3_nt: TGCAGCGGGGGGACAGGAAGCGAAGAAAAACTGTTTTTT
v_call: TRBV9; j_call: TRBJ1-3; d_call: .; clone_size: .; cdr3_aa: CASSVQANSGNTIYF; cdr3_nt: TGTGCCAGCAGCGTTCAGGCCAACTCTGGAAACACCATATATTTT
v_call: TRBV9; j_call: TRBJ2-5; d_call: .; clone_size: once; cdr3_aa: CASSGGLGQETQYF; cdr3_nt: TGTGCCAGCAGCGGGGGACTGGGTCAAGAGACCCAGTACTTC
v_call: TRBV10-3; j_call: TRBJ1-2; d_call: TRBD1; clone_size: .; cdr3_aa: CAISLDRGLIF; cdr3_nt: TGTGCCATCAGCCTGGACAGGGGGTTAATCTTC